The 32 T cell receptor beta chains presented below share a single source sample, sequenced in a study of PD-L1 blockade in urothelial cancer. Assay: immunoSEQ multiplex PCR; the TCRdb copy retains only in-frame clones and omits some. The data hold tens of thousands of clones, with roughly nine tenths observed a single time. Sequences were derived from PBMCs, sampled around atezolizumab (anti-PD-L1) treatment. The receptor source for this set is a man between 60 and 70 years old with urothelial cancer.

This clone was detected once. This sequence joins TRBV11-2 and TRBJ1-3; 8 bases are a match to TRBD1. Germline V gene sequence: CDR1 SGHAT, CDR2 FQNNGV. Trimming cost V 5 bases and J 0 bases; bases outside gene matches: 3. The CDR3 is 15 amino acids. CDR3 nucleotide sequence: TGTGCCAGCAGCCGGACAGGGATCTCTGGAAACACCATATATTTT. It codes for CASSRTGISGNTIYF.

This chain's CDR3 is CASSQTGTSIGELFF. As DNA, the CDR3 is TGTGCCAGCAGCCAGACCGGGACTAGTATCGGGGAGCTGTTTTTT. The chain is built from TRBV11-2 and TRBJ2-2, with 8 bases aligning to TRBD2. The germline gives CDR1 SGHAT, CDR2 FQNNGV. Losses at the gene ends were 5 bases for V and 7 bases for J; bases not matched to a gene: 9. This CDR3 region has 15 residues.

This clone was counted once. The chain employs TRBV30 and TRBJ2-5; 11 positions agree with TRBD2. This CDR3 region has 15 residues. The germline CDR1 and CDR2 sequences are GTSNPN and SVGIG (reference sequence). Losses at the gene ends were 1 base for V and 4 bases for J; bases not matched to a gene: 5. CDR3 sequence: CAWSGRLAGRETQYF. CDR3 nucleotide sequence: TGTGCCTGGAGTGGGAGACTAGCGGGGCGAGAGACCCAGTACTTC.

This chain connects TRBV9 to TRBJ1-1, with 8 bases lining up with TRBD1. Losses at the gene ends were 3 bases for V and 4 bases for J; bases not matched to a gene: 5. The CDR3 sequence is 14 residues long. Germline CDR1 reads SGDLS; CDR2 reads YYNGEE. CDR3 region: CASSDRGAGTEAFF. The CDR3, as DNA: TGTGCCAGCAGCGACAGGGGGGCCGGCACTGAAGCTTTCTTT.

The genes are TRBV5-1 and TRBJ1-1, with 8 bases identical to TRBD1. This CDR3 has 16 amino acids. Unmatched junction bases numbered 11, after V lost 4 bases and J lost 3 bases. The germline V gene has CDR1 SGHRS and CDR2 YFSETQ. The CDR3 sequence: CASSPDRGGRDTEAFF. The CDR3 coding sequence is TGCGCCAGCAGCCCCGACAGGGGTGGGAGGGACACTGAAGCTTTCTTT.

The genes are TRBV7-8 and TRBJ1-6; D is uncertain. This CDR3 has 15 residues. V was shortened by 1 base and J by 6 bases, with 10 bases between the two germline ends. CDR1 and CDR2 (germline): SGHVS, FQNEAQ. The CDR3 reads CASSLVTASNSPLHF. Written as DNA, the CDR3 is TGTGCCAGCAGCTTAGTTACAGCCTCTAATTCACCCCTCCACTTT.

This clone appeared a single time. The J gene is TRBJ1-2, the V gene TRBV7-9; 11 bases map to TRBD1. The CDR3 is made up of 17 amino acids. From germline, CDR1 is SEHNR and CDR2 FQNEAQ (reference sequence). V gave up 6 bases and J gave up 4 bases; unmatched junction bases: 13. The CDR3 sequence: CASRPPIWDRGTYGYTF. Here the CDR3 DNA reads TGTGCCAGCAGACCCCCGATCTGGGACAGGGGGACCTATGGCTACACCTTC.

The CDR3: CASRRQGVTEAFF. CDR3 DNA sequence: TGTGCCAGCAGGAGACAGGGGGTCACTGAAGCTTTCTTT. This chain uses TRBV27 with TRBJ1-1, with TRBD1 matching over 9 bases. Trimming removed 6 bases from V and 4 bases from J; junction bases left unmatched: 3. The germline V gene has CDR1 MNHEY and CDR2 SMNVEV (reference sequence). This CDR3 has 13 residues.

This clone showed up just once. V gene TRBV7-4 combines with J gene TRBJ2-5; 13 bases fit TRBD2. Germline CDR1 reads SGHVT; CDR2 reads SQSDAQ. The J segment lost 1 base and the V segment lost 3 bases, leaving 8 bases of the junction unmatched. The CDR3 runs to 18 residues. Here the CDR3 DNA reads TGTGCCAGCAGCTTGACTAGCGGGGGGTCCCCCCCCCAAGAGACCCAGTACTTC. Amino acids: CASSLTSGGSPPQETQYF.

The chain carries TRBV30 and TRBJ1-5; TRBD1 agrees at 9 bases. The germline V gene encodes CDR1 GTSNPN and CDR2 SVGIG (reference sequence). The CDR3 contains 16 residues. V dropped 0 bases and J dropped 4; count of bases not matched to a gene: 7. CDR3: CAWSVQGTGRNQPQHF. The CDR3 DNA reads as TGTGCCTGGAGTGTACAGGGGACAGGGAGAAATCAGCCCCAGCATTTT.

The CDR3 coding sequence is TGTGCCAGCATCGCTATTTACACAGATACGCAGTATTTT. This translates into CASIAIYTDTQYF. The chain combines TRBV6-6 with TRBJ2-3; unclear D gene. The CDR3 loop spans 13 amino acids. V was cut by 7 bases and J by 2 bases, with 10 bases left in between. From germline, CDR1 is MNHNY and CDR2 SVGAGI (reference sequence).

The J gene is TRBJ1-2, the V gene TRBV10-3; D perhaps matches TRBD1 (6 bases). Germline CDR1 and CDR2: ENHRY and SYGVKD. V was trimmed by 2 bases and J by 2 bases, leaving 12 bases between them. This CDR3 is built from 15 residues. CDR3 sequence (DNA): TGTGCCATCAGTGAGGGCAGGGGCGACAACTATGGCTACACCTTC. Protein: CAISEGRGDNYGYTF.

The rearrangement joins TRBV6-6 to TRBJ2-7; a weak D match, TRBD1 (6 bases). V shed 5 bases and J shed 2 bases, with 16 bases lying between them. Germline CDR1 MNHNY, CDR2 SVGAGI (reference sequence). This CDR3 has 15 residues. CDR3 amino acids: CASSLSGTLTYEQYF. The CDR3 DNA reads TGTGCCAGCAGTCTCTCCGGGACACTCACCTACGAGCAGTACTTC.

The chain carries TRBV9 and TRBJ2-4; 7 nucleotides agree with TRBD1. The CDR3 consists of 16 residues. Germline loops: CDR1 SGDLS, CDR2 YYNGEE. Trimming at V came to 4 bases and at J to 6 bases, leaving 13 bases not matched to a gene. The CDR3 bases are TGTGCCAGCAGCCTCCAGCCACAGGGGCCCCGAAACATTCAGTACTTC. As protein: CASSLQPQGPRNIQYF.

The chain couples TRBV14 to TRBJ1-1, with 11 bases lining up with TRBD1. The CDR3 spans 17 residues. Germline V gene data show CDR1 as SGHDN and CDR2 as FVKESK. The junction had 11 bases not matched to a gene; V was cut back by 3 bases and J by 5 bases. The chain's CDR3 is CASSQSPGTGGWTEAFF. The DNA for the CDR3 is TGTGCCAGCAGCCAGAGTCCCGGGACAGGGGGGTGGACTGAAGCTTTCTTT.

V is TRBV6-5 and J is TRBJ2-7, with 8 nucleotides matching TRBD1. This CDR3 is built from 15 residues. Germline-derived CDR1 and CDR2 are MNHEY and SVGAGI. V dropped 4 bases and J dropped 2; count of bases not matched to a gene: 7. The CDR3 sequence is CASSSRTGQAYEQYF. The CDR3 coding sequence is TGTGCCAGCAGTTCCCGGACAGGGCAAGCCTACGAGCAGTACTTC.

In DNA, the CDR3 is TGTGCCAGCAGTTTTAACAGTTATAGCAATCAGCCCCAGCATTTT. Residues: CASSFNSYSNQPQHF. The chain combines TRBV27 with TRBJ1-5; D unresolved. The CDR3 has 15 residues. CDR1 and CDR2 (germline): MNHEY, SMNVEV (reference sequence). V was clipped by 3 bases and J by 0 bases, with 9 bases between them.

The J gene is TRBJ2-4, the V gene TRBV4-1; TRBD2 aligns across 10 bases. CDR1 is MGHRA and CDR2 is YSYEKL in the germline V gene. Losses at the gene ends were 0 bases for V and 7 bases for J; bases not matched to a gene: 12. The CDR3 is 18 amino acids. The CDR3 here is CASSQDARSGGALNIQYF. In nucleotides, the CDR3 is TGCGCCAGCAGCCAAGATGCGCGGAGCGGGGGGGCATTGAACATTCAGTACTTC.

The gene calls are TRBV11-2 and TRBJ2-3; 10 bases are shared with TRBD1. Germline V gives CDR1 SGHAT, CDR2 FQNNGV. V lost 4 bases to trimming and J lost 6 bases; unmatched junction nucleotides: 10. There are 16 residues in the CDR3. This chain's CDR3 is CASSYRTGGNLDTQYF. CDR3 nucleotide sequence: TGTGCCAGCAGCTATAGGACAGGGGGGAATTTGGATACGCAGTATTTT.

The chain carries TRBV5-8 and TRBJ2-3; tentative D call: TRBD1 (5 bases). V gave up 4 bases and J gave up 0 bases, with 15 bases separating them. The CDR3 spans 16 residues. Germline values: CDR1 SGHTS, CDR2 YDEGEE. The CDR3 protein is CASSLDTVTSTDTQYF. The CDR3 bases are TGTGCCAGCAGCCTGGACACAGTTACTAGCACAGATACGCAGTATTTT.

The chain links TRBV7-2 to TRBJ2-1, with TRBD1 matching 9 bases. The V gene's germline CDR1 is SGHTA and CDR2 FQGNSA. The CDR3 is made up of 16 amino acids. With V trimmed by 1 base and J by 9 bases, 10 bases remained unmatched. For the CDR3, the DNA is TGTGCCAGCAGCTTAGGAACAGGGGGCGCCAGGCTTGAGCAGTTCTTC. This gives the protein CASSLGTGGARLEQFF.

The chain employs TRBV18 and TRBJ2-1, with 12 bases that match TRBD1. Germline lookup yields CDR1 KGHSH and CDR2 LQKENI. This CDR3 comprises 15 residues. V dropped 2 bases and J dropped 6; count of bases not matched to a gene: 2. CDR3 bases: TGTGCCAGCTCACCAGGGACAGGGGGCATCAATGAGCAGTTCTTC. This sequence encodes CASSPGTGGINEQFF.

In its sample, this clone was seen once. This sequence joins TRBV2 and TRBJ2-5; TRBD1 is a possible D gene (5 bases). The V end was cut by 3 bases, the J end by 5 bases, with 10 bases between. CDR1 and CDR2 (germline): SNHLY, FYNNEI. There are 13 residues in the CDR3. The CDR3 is CASSDQGRETQYF. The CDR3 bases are TGTGCCAGCAGTGACCAGGGTCGGGAGACCCAGTACTTC.

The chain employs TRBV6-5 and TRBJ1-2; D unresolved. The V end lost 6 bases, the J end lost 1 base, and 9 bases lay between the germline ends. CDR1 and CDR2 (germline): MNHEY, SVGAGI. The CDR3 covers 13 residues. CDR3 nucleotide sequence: TGTGCCAGCAGCATAGAGGATAACTATGGCTACACCTTC. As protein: CASSIEDNYGYTF.

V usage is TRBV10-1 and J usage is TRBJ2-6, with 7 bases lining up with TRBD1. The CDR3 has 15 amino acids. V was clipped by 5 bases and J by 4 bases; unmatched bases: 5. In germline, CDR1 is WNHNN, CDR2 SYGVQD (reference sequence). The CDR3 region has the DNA TGCGCCAGCAGTCCAGGGGGATCCGGGGCCAACGTCCTGACTTTC. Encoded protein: CASSPGGSGANVLTF.

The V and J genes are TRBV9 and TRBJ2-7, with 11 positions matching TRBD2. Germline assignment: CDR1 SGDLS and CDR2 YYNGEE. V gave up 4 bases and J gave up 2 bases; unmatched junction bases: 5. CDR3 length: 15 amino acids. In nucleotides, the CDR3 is TGTGCCAGCAGCCCGGGACTAGCGGTTACCTACGAGCAGTACTTC. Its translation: CASSPGLAVTYEQYF.

As DNA, the CDR3 is TGTGCCAGCAGCCAAGCACCGGGACAAGGGTGGACTGAAGCTTTCTTT. Translating gives CASSQAPGQGWTEAFF. The chain employs TRBV4-2 and TRBJ1-1; a weak D match, TRBD1 (6 bases). The CDR3 is 16 amino acids. Germline CDR1 and CDR2: LGHNA and YNFKEQ. V was trimmed by 1 base and J by 5 bases, leaving 17 bases between them.

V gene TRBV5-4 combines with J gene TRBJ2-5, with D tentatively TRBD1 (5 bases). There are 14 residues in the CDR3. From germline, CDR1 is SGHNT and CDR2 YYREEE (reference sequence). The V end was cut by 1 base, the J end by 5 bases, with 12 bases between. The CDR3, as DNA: TGTGCCAGCAGCTTGAAAGGGGCTCGGGAGACCCAGTACTTC. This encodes CASSLKGARETQYF. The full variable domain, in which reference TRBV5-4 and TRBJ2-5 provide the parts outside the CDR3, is ETGVTQSPTHLIKTRGQQVTLRCSSQSGHNTVSWYQQALGQGPQFIFQYYREEENGRGNFPPRFSGLQFPNYSSELNVNALELDDSALYLCASSLKGARETQYFGPGTRLLVL.

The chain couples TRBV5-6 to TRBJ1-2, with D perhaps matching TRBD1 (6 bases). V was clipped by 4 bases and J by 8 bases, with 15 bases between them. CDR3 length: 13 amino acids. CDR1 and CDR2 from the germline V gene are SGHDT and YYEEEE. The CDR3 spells CASSHQGIGGYTF. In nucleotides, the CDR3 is TGTGCCAGCAGCCATCAGGGGATTGGGGGCTACACCTTC. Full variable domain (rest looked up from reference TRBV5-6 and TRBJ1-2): DAGVTQSPTHLIKTRGQQVTLRCSPKSGHDTVSWYQQALGQGPQFIFQYYEEEERQRGNFPDRFSGHQFPNYSSELNVNALLLGDSALYLCASSHQGIGGYTFGSGTRLTVV.

As DNA, the CDR3 is TGTGCCAGCAGTTTAGACCCTAGAGCCAGGGGGAATGAGCAGTTCTTC. As protein: CASSLDPRARGNEQFF. V and J are TRBV6-6 and TRBJ2-1; TRBD1 agrees at 7 bases. The length of the CDR3 is 16 residues. Germline V lookup: CDR1 MNHNY, CDR2 SVGAGI (reference sequence). V trimming: 4 bases; J trimming: 7 bases; junction bases outside the gene matches: 13.

The CDR3 here is CASRELAGGGETQYF. The CDR3 nucleotides are TGTGCCAGCAGAGAGCTAGCGGGGGGGGGAGAGACCCAGTACTTC. This chain uses TRBV2 with TRBJ2-5; TRBD2 agrees at 12 bases. Trimming took 6 bases from V and 4 from J; bases not matched to a gene: 6. Per germline, CDR1 SNHLY and CDR2 FYNNEI. CDR3 length: 15 residues.

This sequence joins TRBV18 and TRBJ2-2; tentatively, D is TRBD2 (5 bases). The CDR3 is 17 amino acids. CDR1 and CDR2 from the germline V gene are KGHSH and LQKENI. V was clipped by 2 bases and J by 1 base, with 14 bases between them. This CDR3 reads CASSPTMISGNTGELFF. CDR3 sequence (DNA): TGTGCCAGCTCACCAACCATGATCAGCGGGAACACCGGGGAGCTGTTTTTT.